The sequence of this T cell receptor beta chain was determined in a study of CD8 T cells in ankylosing spondylitis. Notes on the study in general: Seemingly characteristic of ankylosing spondylitis blood was a TCR beta motif consisting of about 8 highly homologous variants.

The CDR3 consists of 12 residues. V was cut by 2 bases and J by 10 bases, with 6 bases left in between. Comments on this clonotype: Its antigen is unidentified.

TCRdb reprocessed the 5' RACE reads via MiXCR and lists one record per CDR3 protein. The repertoire has around 250,000 distinct CDR3 sequences, roughly 32% of them found once; the top ten carry 3.5% to 4.5%. J is TRBJ1-6 and V is TRBV12-3 or TRBV12-4; no reliable D call. This clonotype was sampled from a male donor with ankylosing spondylitis or in good health (not recorded which). Sample: blood, either unsorted or a sorted T cell fraction (not recorded which). The CDR3 coding sequence is TGTGCCAGCAGTTTATTGCAATCACCCCTCCACTTT. Its translation: CASSLLQSPLHF.